This T cell receptor beta chain originates from a study of blood T cell repertoires in COVID-19. Study at large: The study drew acute and convalescent COVID-19 samples from the United States, Italy and Spain.

The germline CDR1 and CDR2 sequences are LNHNV and YYDKDF (reference sequence). Trimming pared 1 base from V and 0 bases from J, leaving 10 bases between. The CDR3 covers 16 residues. The authors' processing: Cell counts per sample came from amplifying reference gene primers. The data were produced by immunoSEQ multiplex PCR, yet TCRdb's version contains in-frame clones alone and is incomplete. Clonal size and the V and J genes are those of that table, whereas D and trimming came from the DNA. Of some 200,000 clones in the sample, over 60% are singletons; the top ten hold about 5.5%. The sequencing sample was made of peripheral blood. This chain joins TRBV15 and TRBJ2-1; perhaps TRBD2 as D (6 bases). The origin of this receptor is an older woman with acute or convalescent COVID-19. CDR3 sequence reads: CATSRGDSRSYNEQFF. The CDR3 DNA follows: TGTGCCACCAGCAGAGGGGACTCACGCTCCTACAATGAGCAGTTCTTC.